This T cell receptor (beta chain) is from a study of blood T cell repertoires in COVID-19. The CDR3 extends over 14 amino acids. The V end was cut by 0 bases, the J end by 4 bases, with 6 bases between. Germline V lookup: CDR1 SNHLY, CDR2 FYNNEI. Clones were read by immunoSEQ multiplex PCR, and TCRdb kept only the in-frame ones, dropping some. The repertoire holds 250,000 to 350,000 clones, with under 95% as singletons. The sequenced material came from PBMCs or T cells enriched from blood (not recorded which). The J gene is TRBJ2-2, the V gene TRBV2, with D tentatively TRBD2 (5 bases). The sequence derives from a woman aged 25 to 39 who had recovered from COVID-19. In DNA form, the CDR3 reads TGTGCCAGCAGTGAAGCGGGAGCCACCGGGGAGCTGTTTTTT. This translates into CASSEAGATGELFF.